The source of this TCR beta chain is a study of early T cells in non-severe SARS-CoV-2 infection. This clonotype was seen at least ten times. TCRdb called the 5' RACE reads again in MiXCR, with one record for every CDR3 protein. The sample holds 55,000 to 70,000 distinct CDR3 sequences; more than 8.5% are singletons and the top ten take roughly 8%. V was trimmed by 2 bases and J by 5 bases, leaving 10 bases between them. The CDR3 spans 14 residues. Per germline, CDR1 SGHNT and CDR2 YYREEE (reference sequence). Sequenced material: whole blood. This sequence was found in an adult who was a healthcare worker with PCR-confirmed SARS-CoV-2 infection or an uninfected control (not recorded which). V gene TRBV5-4 combines with J gene TRBJ2-2; a weak D match, TRBD2 (6 bases). CDR3 sequence reads: CASSFGGITGELFF. The CDR3 nucleotides read TGTGCCAGCAGCTTTGGCGGGATAACCGGGGAGCTGTTTTTT.